The TCR beta chain under discussion was sequenced for a study of T cell responses to AZD1222 COVID-19 vaccine (dated by TCRdb to about 2021). Context from the whole study: Because spike-specific TCR depth and breadth did not differ between the two schedules, AZD1222 recipients who got a second dose at roughly 4 weeks were pooled with those who got a second dose at roughly 12 weeks. Trial participants were enrolled by age into 18-55, 56-69 and 70-plus year subgroups, with about 150, 28 and 57 TCR-sequenced participants respectively. A total of 230 to 250 trial participants underwent TCR sequencing, of whom roughly 210 received two doses of AZD1222 and approximately 25 received two doses of the MenACWY control vaccine.

The CDR3 regions of human TCRbeta chains were analyzed by immunosequencing. As for how the authors treated the data: TCRs in the repertoires were compared against a reference library of SARS-CoV-2-specific TCRs that had been generated with the MIRA antigen-specificity platform. Breadth was defined as the fraction of unique TCRs that were SARS-CoV-2-associated. Depth was defined as the fraction of total T cells that were SARS-CoV-2-associated. Using the MIRA data, every spike-specific TCR was mapped to the spike region that the TCR reacted to and assigned to either a CD4 or a CD8 class. Log10-transformed breadth and depth values were compared by one-way ANOVA with Sidak's multiple comparisons tests. TCRdb stores this immuneACCESS table with in-frame sequences only. Part of the clones is absent; in the studies checked, under half of the shortfall reflects unresolved V genes, and no reason is known for the rest. The DNA gave D and trimming, while V, J and clone size come from that table. Counted in this sample were tens of thousands of clones; just over 85% of them appeared once. The ten largest clones add up to 5% to 7.5% of the sample.

General conclusions and limits of the study: In the small 56-69-year group, the increase in depth fell short of significance, most likely because of low power. Participants were mostly white British and included more females than males, and it was suggested by the authors that clonal diversity may have been underestimated. After two AZD1222 doses, spike-specific TCR breadth and depth were significantly higher than at day 0 and than in MenACWY recipients. Conclusions about previously exposed vaccinees are limited, since just five or six AZD1222 recipients were seropositive for SARS-CoV-2 at baseline. Reportedly, close to half of the unique spike-specific TCRs recognized epitopes lying outside the regions that are mutated in the B.1.351 and B.1.1.7 variants. Vaccine-associated CD4 TCRs spanned the whole spike protein, with dominant responses in regions 160-218 and 743-854. Because no samples from the day 14 peak response were available, repertoires could be characterized only after the peak T cell response.

This clone showed up just once. Its antigen is still unknown. No much larger clonotype is one base removed from it; base qualities were not supplied. The junction shows trimming of 0 bases on V and 4 bases on J, plus 7 bases between the germline ends. Reading from cysteine to phenylalanine, the CDR3 counts 13 amino acids. Here the CDR3 DNA is all that survives: 39 bases in frame from base 1. CDR1 and CDR2 are read off the germline V gene as SGHRS and YFSETQ. The meaning of the sample's time point label: baseline before first vaccination. The vaccinee samples were drawn from two UK trials, COV001 and COV002, one of which was a single-blind randomized controlled phase 2/3 trial testing AZD1222 (ChAdOx1 nCoV-19) in healthy adults. Trial participant PBMC samples were collected at day 0 and day 28 after the second dose for TCRbeta chain sequencing.

This sequence was found in an adult in good health. Sequencing was performed on peripheral blood, taken on day 0 of AZD1222 vaccination. Recombination connected TRBV5-1 to TRBJ1-2, with a tentative D gene TRBD1 over 6 matching bases. The DNA sequence is TGCGCCAGCAGCTTGGAAGGGGGCTATGGCTACACCTTC. Its product reads: CASSLEGGYGYTF.